Below, 12 T cell receptor beta chains from the same sample are listed, as sequenced in a study of T cells after yellow fever vaccination. TCRdb reanalysed the 5' RACE reads using MiXCR and keeps one entry per CDR3 protein. The sample lists about 260,000 distinct CDR3 sequences, about 3.7% seen once, with under 20% in the top ten. The sample consisted of PBMCs, taken 15 days after the yellow fever booster vaccination. These receptors were obtained from a man aged 18 to 35 who received the YFV17D yellow fever vaccine.

This clonotype was found many times. The chain employs TRBV12-3 or TRBV12-4 and TRBJ2-7; D ambiguous. Deletions cut 5 bases from V and 1 base from J, with 12 bases between. The CDR3 is 14 amino acids. In nucleotides, the CDR3 is TGTGCCAGCAGTCCCTCGGCGGCATCCTACGAGCAGTACGTC. Encoded protein: CASSPSAASYEQYV.

In its sample, this clonotype was seen many times. V is TRBV3-1 and J is TRBJ1-5, with D unresolved. The V gene lost 4 bases and the J gene lost 0 bases, with 7 bases spanning the gap. The germline CDR1 and CDR2 sequences are LGHDT and YNNKEL (reference sequence). This CDR3 spans 14 amino acids. The CDR3 sequence: CASSLSLSNQPQHF. DNA for the CDR3: TGTGCCAGCAGCCTGTCCCTTAGCAATCAGCCCCAGCATTTT. Full variable domain (outside the CDR3, taken from reference TRBV3-1 and TRBJ1-5): DTAVSQTPKYLVTQMGNDKSIKCEQNLGHDTMYWYKQDSKKFLKIMFSYNNKELIINETVPNRFSPKSPDKAHLNLHINSLELGDSAVYFCASSLSLSNQPQHFGDGTRLSIL.

This clonotype has ten or more counts. V usage is TRBV24-1 and J usage is TRBJ2-5, with D perhaps TRBD1 (5 bases). Germline loops: CDR1 KGHDR, CDR2 SFDVKD. This CDR3 region has 15 residues. Trimming pared 3 bases from V and 2 bases from J, leaving 12 bases between. The CDR3 spells CATSDAAGQQETQYF. Here the CDR3 DNA reads TGTGCCACCAGTGATGCCGCAGGGCAACAAGAGACCCAGTACTTC.

This clonotype has a count of ten or more. As DNA, the CDR3 is TGTGCCAGCAGTTTAGGGTGGCAGGATGGCTACACCTTC. Translating it yields CASSLGWQDGYTF. This chain links TRBV28 with TRBJ1-2, with D hard to call. Trimming removed 2 bases from V and 6 bases from J, with 10 bases in between. The CDR3 totals 13 residues. Germline lookup yields CDR1 MDHEN and CDR2 SYDVKM.

Remarks on this clonotype: This may come from a read error, since a much larger clone is one base off. The chain employs TRBV27 and TRBJ1-1; D gene unclear. Germline V CDR1 and CDR2: MNHEY, SMNVEV (reference sequence). Trimming pared 6 bases from V and 1 base from J, leaving 12 bases between. CDR3 length: 14 residues. CDR3 DNA sequence: TGTGCCAGCAGATCAACACGATGGAACACTGAAGCTTTCTTT. This gives the protein CASRSTRWNTEAFF.

This clonotype was seen at least ten times. The chain carries TRBV6-1 and TRBJ2-7; 7 bases agree with TRBD1. Germline CDR1 MNHNS, CDR2 SASEGT. The CDR3 runs 13 residues. With 4 bases clipped from V and 2 bases from J, the junction kept 2 bases outside the gene matches. CDR3 amino acids: CASSVTGAYEQYV. DNA for the CDR3: TGTGCCAGCAGTGTTACAGGGGCCTACGAGCAGTACGTC.

This clonotype was detected ten times or more. The rearrangement uses TRBV5-1 and TRBJ1-2; 7 nucleotides align to TRBD1. Germline V gives CDR1 SGHRS, CDR2 YFSETQ. The CDR3 runs 12 residues. The J segment lost 6 bases and the V segment lost 4 bases, leaving 3 bases of the junction unmatched. CDR3 bases: TGCGCCAGCAGCCTCGACAGGGATGGCTACACCTTC. It codes for CASSLDRDGYTF.

CDR3 protein: CSATTSGVFNEQFF. In DNA, the CDR3 is TGCAGTGCGACGACTAGCGGGGTATTCAATGAGCAGTTCTTC. The chain couples TRBV20-1 to TRBJ2-1; 11 positions agree with TRBD2. From germline, CDR1 is DFQATT and CDR2 SNEGSKA (reference sequence). The CDR3 sequence is 14 residues long. V was clipped by 6 bases and J by 6 bases; unmatched bases: 7.

There are many counts of this clonotype. V and J are TRBV5-1 and TRBJ1-5; D gene uncertain. Germline V gene sequence: CDR1 SGHRS, CDR2 YFSETQ. Trimming pared 0 bases from V and 1 base from J, leaving 8 bases between. CDR3 size: 15 residues. CDR3 nucleotide sequence: TGCGCCAGCAGCTTGGATGGGGTGAGCAATCAGCCCCAGCATTTT. Translating gives CASSLDGVSNQPQHF.

This clonotype occurred many times. The J gene is TRBJ1-3, the V gene TRBV7-6; D is ambiguous. Deletions cut 4 bases from V and 3 bases from J, with 19 bases between. This CDR3 comprises 17 residues. Germline loops: CDR1 SGHVS, CDR2 FNYEAQ. DNA of the CDR3: TGTGCCAGCAGCTCCGGACGGCCGACCGCTGGTGGAAACACCATATATTTT. Protein: CASSSGRPTAGGNTIYF.

This clonotype was recorded at least ten times. The genes are TRBV11-2 and TRBJ1-1; 9 bases agree with TRBD1. The V segment lost 4 bases and the J segment 6 bases; nucleotides outside the gene matches: 6. This CDR3 region has 14 residues. Germline values: CDR1 SGHAT, CDR2 FQNNGV. Written as DNA, the CDR3 is TGTGCCAGCAGCTCGGGGACAGGGCATCCTGAAGCTTTCTTT. As protein: CASSSGTGHPEAFF.

This clonotype was counted between two and nine times. V is TRBV4-3 and J is TRBJ1-2, with 8 bases that match TRBD1. The germline CDR1 and CDR2 sequences are LGHNA and YSLEER. The junction had 3 bases not matched to a gene; V was cut back by 2 bases and J by 1 base. This CDR3 has 15 amino acids. The CDR3 DNA follows: TGCGCCAGCAGCCAATTTGACAGGGGTAACTATGGCTACACCTTC. Protein product: CASSQFDRGNYGYTF.